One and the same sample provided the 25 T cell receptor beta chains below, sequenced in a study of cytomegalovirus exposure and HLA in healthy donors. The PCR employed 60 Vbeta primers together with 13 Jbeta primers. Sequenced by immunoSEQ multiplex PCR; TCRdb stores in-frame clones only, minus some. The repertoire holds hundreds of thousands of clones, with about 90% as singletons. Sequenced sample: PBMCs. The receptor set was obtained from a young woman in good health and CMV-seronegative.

In DNA, the CDR3 is TGCAGCGTCCTCTTACTTAGGACAGGGGCAAGCTCTGGGGCCAACGTCCTGACTTTC. Its protein is CSVLLLRTGASSGANVLTF. The chain combines TRBV29-1 with TRBJ2-6; 9 bases line up with TRBD1. V lost 6 bases to trimming and J lost 0 bases; unmatched junction nucleotides: 15. From germline, CDR1 is SQVTM and CDR2 ANQGSEA. The CDR3 contains 19 residues.

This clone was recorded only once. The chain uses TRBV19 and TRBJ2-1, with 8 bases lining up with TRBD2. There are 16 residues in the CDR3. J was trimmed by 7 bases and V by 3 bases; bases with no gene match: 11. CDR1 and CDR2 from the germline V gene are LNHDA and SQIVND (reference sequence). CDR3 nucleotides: TGTGCCAGTAGTATTTGGATAGCGGGAATACCAAATGAGCAGTTCTTC. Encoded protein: CASSIWIAGIPNEQFF. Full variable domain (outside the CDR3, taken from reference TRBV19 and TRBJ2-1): DGGITQSPKYLFRKEGQNVTLSCEQNLNHDAMYWYRQDPGQGLRLIYYSQIVNDFQKGDIAEGYSVSREKKESFPLTVTSAQKNPTAFYLCASSIWIAGIPNEQFFGPGTRLTVL.

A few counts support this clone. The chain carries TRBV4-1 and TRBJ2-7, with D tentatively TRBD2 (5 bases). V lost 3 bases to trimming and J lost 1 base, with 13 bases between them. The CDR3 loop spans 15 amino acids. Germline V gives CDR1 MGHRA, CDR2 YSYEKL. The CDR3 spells CASSQGEGLSYEQYF. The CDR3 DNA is TGCGCCAGCAGCCAGGGCGAGGGCCTATCCTACGAGCAGTACTTC.

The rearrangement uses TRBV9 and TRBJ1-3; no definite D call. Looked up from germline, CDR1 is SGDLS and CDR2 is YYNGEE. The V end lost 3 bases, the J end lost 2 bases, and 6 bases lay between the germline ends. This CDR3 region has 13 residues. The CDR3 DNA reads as TGTGCCAGCAGCGCGGGGACTGGAAACACCATATATTTT. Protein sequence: CASSAGTGNTIYF.

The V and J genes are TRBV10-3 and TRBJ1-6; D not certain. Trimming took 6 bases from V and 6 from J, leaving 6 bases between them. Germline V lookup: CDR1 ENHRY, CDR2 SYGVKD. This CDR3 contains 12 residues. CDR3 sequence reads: CAISASNSPLHF. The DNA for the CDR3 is TGTGCCATCAGCGCTAGTAATTCACCCCTCCACTTT.

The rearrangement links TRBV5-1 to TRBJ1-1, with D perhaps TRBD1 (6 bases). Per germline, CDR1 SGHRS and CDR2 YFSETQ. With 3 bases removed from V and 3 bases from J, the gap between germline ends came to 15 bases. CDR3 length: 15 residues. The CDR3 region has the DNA TGCGCCAGCAGCTGGAGAGGGGGTCGGGACACTGAAGCTTTCTTT. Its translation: CASSWRGGRDTEAFF.

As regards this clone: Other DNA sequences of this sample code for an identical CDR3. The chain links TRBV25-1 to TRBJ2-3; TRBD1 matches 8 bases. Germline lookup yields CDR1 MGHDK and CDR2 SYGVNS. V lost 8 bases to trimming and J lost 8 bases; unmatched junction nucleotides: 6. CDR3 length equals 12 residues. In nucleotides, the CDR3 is TGTGCCAGCGGCCACAGGGGGAGTACGCAGTATTTT. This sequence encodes CASGHRGSTQYF. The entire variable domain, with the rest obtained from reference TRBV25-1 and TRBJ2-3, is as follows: EADIYQTPRYLVIGTGKKITLECSQTMGHDKMYWYQQDPGMELHLIHYSYGVNSTEKGDLSSESTVSRIRTEHFPLTLESARPSHTSQYLCASGHRGSTQYFGPGTRLTVL.

Here the CDR3 DNA reads TGTGCCAGCAGCGTTGAACCGGGTTCACCCCTCCACTTT. It encodes CASSVEPGSPLHF. This chain uses TRBV9 with TRBJ1-6, with D uncertain. Between the trimmed V and J ends, which lost 2 bases and 9 bases, there was a span of 9 bases. Looked up from germline, CDR1 is SGDLS and CDR2 is YYNGEE. CDR3 length: 13 residues.

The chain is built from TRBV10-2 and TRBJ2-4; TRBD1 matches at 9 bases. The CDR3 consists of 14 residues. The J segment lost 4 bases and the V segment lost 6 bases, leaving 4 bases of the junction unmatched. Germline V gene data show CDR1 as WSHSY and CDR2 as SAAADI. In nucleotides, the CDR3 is TGCGCCAGCAGAGATGGACAGGGGAAAAACATTCAGTACTTC. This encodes CASRDGQGKNIQYF.

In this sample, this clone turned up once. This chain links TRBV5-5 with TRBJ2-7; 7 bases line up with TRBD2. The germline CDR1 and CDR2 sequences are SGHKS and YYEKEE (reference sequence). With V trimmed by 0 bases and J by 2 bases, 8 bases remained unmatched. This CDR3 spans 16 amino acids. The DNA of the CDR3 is TGTGCCAGCAGCTTGGCCGCTAGCGGAGTTACCTACGAGCAGTACTTC. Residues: CASSLAASGVTYEQYF. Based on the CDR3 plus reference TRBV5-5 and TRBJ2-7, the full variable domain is DAGVTQSPTHLIKTRGQQVTLRCSPISGHKSVSWYQQVLGQGPQFIFQYYEKEERGRGNFPDRFSARQFPNYSSELNVNALLLGDSALYLCASSLAASGVTYEQYFGPGTRLTVT.

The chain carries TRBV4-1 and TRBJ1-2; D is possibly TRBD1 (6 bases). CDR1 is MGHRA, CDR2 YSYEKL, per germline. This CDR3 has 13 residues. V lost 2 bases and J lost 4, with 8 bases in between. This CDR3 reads CASSQPDSYGYTF. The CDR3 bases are TGCGCCAGCAGCCAACCGGACAGCTATGGCTACACCTTC.

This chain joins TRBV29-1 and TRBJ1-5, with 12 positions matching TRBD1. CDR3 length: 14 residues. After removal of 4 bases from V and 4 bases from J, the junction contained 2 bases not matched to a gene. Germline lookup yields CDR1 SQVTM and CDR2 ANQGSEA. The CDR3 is CSVGDRGLNQPQHF. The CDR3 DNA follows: TGCAGCGTTGGGGACAGGGGGCTGAATCAGCCCCAGCATTTT.

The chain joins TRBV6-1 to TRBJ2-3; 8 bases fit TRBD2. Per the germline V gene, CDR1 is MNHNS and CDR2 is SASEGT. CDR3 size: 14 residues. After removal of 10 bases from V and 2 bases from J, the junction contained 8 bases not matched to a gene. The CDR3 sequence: CATKAGVHTDTQYF. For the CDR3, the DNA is TGTGCCACCAAAGCGGGGGTGCACACAGATACGCAGTATTTT.

The CDR3 loop is CASSPDDSYNSPLHF. The CDR3 DNA is TGTGCCAGTAGTCCAGATGACTCCTATAATTCACCCCTCCACTTT. The J gene is TRBJ1-6, the V gene TRBV19; D is ambiguous. The germline V gene has CDR1 LNHDA and CDR2 SQIVND (reference sequence). This CDR3 is 15 amino acids long. V lost 5 bases, J lost 0 bases, and 8 bases lay in between.

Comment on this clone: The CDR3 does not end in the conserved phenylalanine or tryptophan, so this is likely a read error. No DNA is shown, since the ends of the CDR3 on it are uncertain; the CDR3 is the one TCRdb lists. The CDR3 spells CASSFPGTRVGDFD. J is TRBJ1-1 and V is TRBV7-9; the table's D call of TRBD1 was not tested on the DNA. Germline lookup yields CDR1 SEHNR and CDR2 FQNEAQ (reference sequence). The CDR3 extends over 14 residues, inclusive of both ends.

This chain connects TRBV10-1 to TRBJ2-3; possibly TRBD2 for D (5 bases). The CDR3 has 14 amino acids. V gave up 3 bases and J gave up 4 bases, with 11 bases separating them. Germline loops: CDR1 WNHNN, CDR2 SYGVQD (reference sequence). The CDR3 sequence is CASSDSSRSDTQYF. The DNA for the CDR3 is TGCGCCAGCAGTGATTCTAGCCGATCAGATACGCAGTATTTT.

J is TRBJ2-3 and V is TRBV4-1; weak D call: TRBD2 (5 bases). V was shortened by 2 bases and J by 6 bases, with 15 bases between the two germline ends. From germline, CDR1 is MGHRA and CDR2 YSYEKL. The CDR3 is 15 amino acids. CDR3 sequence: CASSQIPGNRDTQYF. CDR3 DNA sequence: TGCGCCAGCAGCCAAATTCCCGGGAATAGGGATACGCAGTATTTT.

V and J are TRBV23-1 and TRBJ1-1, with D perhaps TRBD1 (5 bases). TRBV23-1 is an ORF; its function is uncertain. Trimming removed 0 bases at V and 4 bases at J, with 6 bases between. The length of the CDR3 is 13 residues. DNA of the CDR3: TGCGCCAGCAGTCAATCGGGGGGCACTGAAGCTTTCTTT. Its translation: CASSQSGGTEAFF.

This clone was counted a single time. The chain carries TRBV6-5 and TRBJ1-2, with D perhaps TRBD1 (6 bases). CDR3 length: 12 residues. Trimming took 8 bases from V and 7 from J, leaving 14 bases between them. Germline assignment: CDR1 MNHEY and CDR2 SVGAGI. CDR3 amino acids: CASSFGGLGYTF. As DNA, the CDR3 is TGTGCCAGCTCTTTTGGGGGCCTTGGCTACACCTTC.

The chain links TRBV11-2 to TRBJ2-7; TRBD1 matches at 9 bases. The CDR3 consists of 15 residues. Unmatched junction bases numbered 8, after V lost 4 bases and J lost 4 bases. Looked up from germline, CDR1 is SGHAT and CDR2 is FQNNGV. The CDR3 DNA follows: TGTGCCAGCAGCTCGCGGACAGGGGCGGGGTACGAGCAGTACTTC. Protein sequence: CASSSRTGAGYEQYF.

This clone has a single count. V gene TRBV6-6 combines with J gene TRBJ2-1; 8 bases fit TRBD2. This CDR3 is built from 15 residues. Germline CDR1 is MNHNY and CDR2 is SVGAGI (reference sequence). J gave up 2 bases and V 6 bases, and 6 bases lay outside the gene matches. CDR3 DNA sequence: TGTGCCAGCAGCTTAGCGGGGCCGGCCTACAATGAGCAGTTCTTC. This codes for CASSLAGPAYNEQFF.

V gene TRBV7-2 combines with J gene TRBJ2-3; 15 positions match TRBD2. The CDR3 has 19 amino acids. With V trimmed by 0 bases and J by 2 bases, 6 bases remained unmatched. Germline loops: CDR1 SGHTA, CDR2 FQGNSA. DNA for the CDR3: TGTGCCAGCAGCTTAGCGGGAGGACTAGCGGGGGGGATCACAGATACGCAGTATTTT. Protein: CASSLAGGLAGGITDTQYF. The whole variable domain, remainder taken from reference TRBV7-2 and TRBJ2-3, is GAGVSQSPSNKVTEKGKDVELRCDPISGHTALYWYRQSLGQGLEFLIYFQGNSAPDKSGLPSDRFSAERTGGSVSTLTIQRTQQEDSAVYLCASSLAGGLAGGITDTQYFGPGTRLTVL.

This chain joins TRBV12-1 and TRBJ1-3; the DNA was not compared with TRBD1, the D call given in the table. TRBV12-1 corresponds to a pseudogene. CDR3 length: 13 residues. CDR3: CASQGVSGNTIYF. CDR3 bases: TGTGCCAGCCAGGGTGTATCTGGAAACACCATATATTTT.

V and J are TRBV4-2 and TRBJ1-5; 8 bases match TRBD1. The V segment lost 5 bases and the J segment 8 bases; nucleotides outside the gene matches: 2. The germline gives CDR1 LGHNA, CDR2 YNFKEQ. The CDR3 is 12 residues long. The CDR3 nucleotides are TGTGCCAGCAGCTCGACAGGGGAGCCCCAGCATTTT. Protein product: CASSSTGEPQHF.

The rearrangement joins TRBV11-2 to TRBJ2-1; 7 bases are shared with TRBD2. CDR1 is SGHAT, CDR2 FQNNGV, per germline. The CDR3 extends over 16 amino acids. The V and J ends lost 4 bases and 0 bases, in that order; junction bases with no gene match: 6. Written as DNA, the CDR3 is TGTGCCAGCAGCTCCCTAGCGGACCCCTCCTACAATGAGCAGTTCTTC. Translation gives CASSSLADPSYNEQFF.